The clone carrying this TCR beta chain showed up just once. Its matching antigen is unknown. The protocol was immunoSEQ multiplex PCR, while the TCRdb copy is restricted to in-frame clones and leaves out a portion. Among roughly 350,000 clones, about 87% were seen once, and the ten largest hold approximately 5.9%. This specimen comes from a study of Ad26.COV2.S vaccination and SARS-CoV-2 variants. Study-level background: Doses of Ad26.COV2.S were injected into muscle once or twice, 56 days apart.

With 3 bases removed from V and 1 base from J, the gap between germline ends came to 12 bases. Germline loops: CDR1 KGHSH, CDR2 LQKENI. The CDR3 has 15 residues. Treatment indicated: about 20 received Ad26.COV2.S at low or high dose, single or two shots; about five received placebo; per-sample allocation not given. The study sampled participants on day 63 after the first vaccine or placebo injection. Based in Boston, the donor was an adult of 18-55 years. Regarding the study as a whole: Reported findings describe substantial breadth in spike-specific CD8+ and CD4+ T cell responses following vaccination. Breadth and depth estimates from TCRs may understate total T cell responses.

The sequencing used peripheral blood, collected in a trial of Ad26.COV2.S vaccine versus placebo. The origin of this receptor is a person between 18 and 65 years old who received the Ad26.COV2.S COVID-19 vaccine or a placebo. The J gene is TRBJ1-1, the V gene TRBV18; a possible D gene is TRBD1 (5 bases). The chain's CDR3 is CASSPQLRGNTEAFF. For the CDR3, the DNA is TGTGCCAGCTCACCTCAACTAAGGGGGAACACTGAAGCTTTCTTT.